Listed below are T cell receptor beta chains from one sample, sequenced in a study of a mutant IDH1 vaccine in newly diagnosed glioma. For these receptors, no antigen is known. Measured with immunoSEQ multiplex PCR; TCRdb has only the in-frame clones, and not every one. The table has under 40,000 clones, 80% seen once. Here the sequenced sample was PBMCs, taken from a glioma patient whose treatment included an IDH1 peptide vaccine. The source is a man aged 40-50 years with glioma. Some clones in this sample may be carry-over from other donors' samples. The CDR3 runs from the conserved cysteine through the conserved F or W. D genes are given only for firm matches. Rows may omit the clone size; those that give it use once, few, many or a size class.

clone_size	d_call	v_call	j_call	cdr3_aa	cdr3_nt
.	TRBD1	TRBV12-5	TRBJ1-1	CASGLGDRAGGTEAFF	TGTGCTAGTGGTTTGGGTGACAGGGCTGGGGGGACTGAAGCTTTCTTT
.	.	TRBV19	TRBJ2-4	CASSPQPVTIMTGFGIQYF	TGTGCCAGTAGTCCTCAGCCCGTAACCATAATGACAGGTTTTGGCATTCAGTACTTC
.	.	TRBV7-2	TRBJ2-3	CASSLEVGTTDTQYF	TGTGCCAGCAGCCTCGAGGTTGGTACCACAGATACGCAGTATTTT
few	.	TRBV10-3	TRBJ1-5	CAISGGRSQPQHF	TGTGCCATCAGTGGCGGCAGGAGTCAGCCCCAGCATTTT
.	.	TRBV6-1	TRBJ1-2	CASSSGSPGYTF	TGTGCCAGCAGTTCAGGGTCGCCTGGCTACACCTTC
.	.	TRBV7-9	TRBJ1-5	CASSPQGDDQPQHF	TGTGCCAGCAGCCCCCAGGGAGACGATCAGCCCCAGCATTTT
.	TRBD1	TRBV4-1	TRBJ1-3	CASSQVPGQGIVNTIYF	TGCGCCAGCAGCCAAGTACCGGGACAGGGGATAGTGAACACCATATATTTT
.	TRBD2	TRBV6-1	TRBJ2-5	CAGRRGGQETQYF	TGTGCCGGCCGCCGGGGGGGTCAAGAGACCCAGTACTTC
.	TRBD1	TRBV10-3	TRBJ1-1	CAISRDRGNTEAFF	TGTGCCATCAGCAGGGACAGGGGCAACACTGAAGCTTTCTTT
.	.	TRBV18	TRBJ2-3	CASSARVSHGTQYF	TGTGCCAGCTCAGCCAGGGTTTCTCACGGTACGCAGTATTTT
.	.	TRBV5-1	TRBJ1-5	CASSLKGDQPQHF	TGCGCCAGCAGCTTGAAGGGGGATCAGCCCCAGCATTTT
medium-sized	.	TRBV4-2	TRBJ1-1	CASSQVGGQVKKAFF	TGTGCCAGCAGCCAAGTAGGAGGGCAGGTCAAAAAAGCTTTCTTT
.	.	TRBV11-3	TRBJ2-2	CASSSRLAGELFF	TGTGCCAGCAGCTCGCGGCTAGCCGGGGAGCTGTTTTTT
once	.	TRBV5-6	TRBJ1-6	CASSLGQRNSPLHF	TGTGCCAGCAGCTTGGGACAGAGAAATTCACCCCTCCACTTT
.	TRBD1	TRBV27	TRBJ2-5	CASSAGTGRETQYF	TGTGCCAGCAGTGCTGGGACAGGACGGGAGACCCAGTACTTC
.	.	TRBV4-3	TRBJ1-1	CASSQVNTPNTEAFF	TGCGCCAGCAGCCAAGTCAACACCCCGAACACTGAAGCTTTCTTT
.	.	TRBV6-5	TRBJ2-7	CASSYVAGDYEQYF	TGTGCCAGCAGTTACGTGGCAGGGGACTACGAGCAGTACTTC
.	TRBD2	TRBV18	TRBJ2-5	CASSPRTSGEETQYF	TGTGCCAGCTCACCCAGGACTAGCGGGGAAGAGACCCAGTACTTC
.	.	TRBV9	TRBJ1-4	CASSVDRRAEKLFF	TGTGCCAGCAGCGTAGACAGGCGGGCTGAAAAACTGTTTTTT
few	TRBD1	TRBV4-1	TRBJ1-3	CASSHYQGGSGNTIYF	TGCGCCAGCAGCCATTATCAGGGGGGCTCTGGAAACACCATATATTTT
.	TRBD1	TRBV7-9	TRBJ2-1	CASSQDRGVYNEQFF	TGTGCCAGCAGTCAGGACAGGGGAGTATACAATGAGCAGTTCTTC
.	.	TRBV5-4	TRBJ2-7	CASSLGLSSYEQYF	TGTGCCAGCAGCTTGGGACTGAGCTCCTACGAGCAGTACTTC
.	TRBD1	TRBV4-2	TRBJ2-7	CASSQTGTGHYEQYF	TGTGCCAGCAGCCAAACCGGGACAGGCCACTACGAGCAGTACTTC
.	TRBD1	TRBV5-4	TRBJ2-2	CASKGTVNTGELFF	TGTGCCAGCAAGGGGACAGTGAACACCGGGGAGCTGTTTTTT
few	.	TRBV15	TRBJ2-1	CATTLLGSYNEQFF	TGTGCCACCACACTGTTAGGGTCCTACAATGAGCAGTTCTTC
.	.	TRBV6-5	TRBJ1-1	CASSFGGEAFF	TGTGCCAGCAGTTTCGGAGGTGAAGCTTTCTTT
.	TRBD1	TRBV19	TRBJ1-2	CASSVGQGNLGNYGYTF	TGTGCCAGTAGTGTGGGACAGGGTAATCTGGGAAACTATGGCTACACCTTC
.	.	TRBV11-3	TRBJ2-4	CASSLEGGGVAKNIQYF	TGTGCCAGCAGCTTAGAAGGGGGCGGGGTGGCCAAAAACATTCAGTACTTC
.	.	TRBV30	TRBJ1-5	CAWSLGPGANQPQHF	TGTGCCTGGAGTCTCGGGCCAGGGGCCAATCAGCCCCAGCATTTT
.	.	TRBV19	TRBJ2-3	CASSIGGFGTDTQYF	TGTGCCAGTAGTATAGGGGGATTCGGCACAGATACGCAGTATTTT
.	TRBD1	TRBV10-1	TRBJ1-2	CASSAGQGRSTF	TGCGCCAGCAGCGCAGGACAGGGCCGGAGCACCTTC
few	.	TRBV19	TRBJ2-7	CASSMDRGYEQYF	TGTGCCAGTAGTATGGACCGAGGCTACGAGCAGTACTTC
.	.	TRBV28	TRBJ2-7	CASSFRGPSYF	TGTGCCAGCAGTTTTAGGGGCCCGTCCTACTTC
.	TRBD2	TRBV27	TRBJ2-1	CASSLAGGVYNEQFF	TGTGCCAGCAGTTTAGCGGGGGGGGTTTACAATGAGCAGTTCTTC
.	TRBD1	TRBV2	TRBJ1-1	CASSVTGGTEAFF	TGTGCCAGCAGTGTGACAGGGGGCACTGAAGCTTTCTTT
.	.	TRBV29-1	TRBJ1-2	CSVARGKDYGYTF	TGCAGCGTTGCCAGGGGTAAGGACTATGGCTACACCTTC
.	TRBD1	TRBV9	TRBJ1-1	CASSVDLGQGSEAFF	TGTGCCAGCAGCGTAGATTTAGGACAGGGGAGTGAAGCTTTCTTT
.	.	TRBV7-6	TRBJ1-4	CASSIDSEKLFF	TGTGCCAGCAGCATCGACAGTGAAAAACTGTTTTTT
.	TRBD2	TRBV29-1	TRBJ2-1	CSGGEGGGKFF	TGCAGCGGTGGGGAGGGCGGGGGTAAGTTCTTC
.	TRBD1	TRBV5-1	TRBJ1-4	CASSPGQGEEKLFF	TGCGCCAGCAGCCCGGGACAGGGGGAAGAAAAACTGTTTTTT
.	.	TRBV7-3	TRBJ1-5	CASSPRVNRFPRNQPQHF	TGTGCCAGCAGCCCAAGGGTGAACCGCTTTCCGCGCAATCAGCCCCAGCATTTT
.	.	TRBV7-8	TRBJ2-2	CAWGAGELFF	TGTGCCTGGGGAGCCGGGGAGCTGTTTTTT
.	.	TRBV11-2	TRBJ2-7	CASSRLGTAYEQYF	TGTGCCAGCAGCCGACTCGGGACGGCCTACGAGCAGTACTTC
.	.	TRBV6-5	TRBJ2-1	CASTWDTEYNEQFF	TGTGCCAGCACTTGGGACACCGAATACAATGAGCAGTTCTTC
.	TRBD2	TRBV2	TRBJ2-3	CACIQAAGGDTQYF	TGTGCCTGCATCCAGGCTGCGGGGGGAGATACGCAGTATTTT
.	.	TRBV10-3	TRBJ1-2	CAISESIIHPVDGYTF	TGTGCCATCAGTGAGTCGATTATACACCCAGTGGATGGCTACACCTTC
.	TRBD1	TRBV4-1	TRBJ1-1	CASRVAGQSNTEAFF	TGCGCCAGCAGGGTAGCGGGACAGTCGAACACTGAAGCTTTCTTT
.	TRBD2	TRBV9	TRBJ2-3	CASTKRGSSGSTDTQYF	TGTGCCAGCACAAAAAGGGGTAGTAGCGGGTCCACAGATACGCAGTATTTT